A single sample is the source of the 4 T cell receptor beta chains below, sequenced in a study of T cell repertoires in ileal Crohn's disease. Repertoires were generated with immunoSEQ multiplex PCR, while TCRdb's copy carries only in-frame clones and drops some. The table has 13,000 to 15,000 clones, about 85% seen once. Material: ileal tissue. The receptors were gathered from an adult with Crohn's disease.

The chain links TRBV10-3 to TRBJ2-5; D not resolved. Trimming removed 0 bases at V and 7 bases at J, with 15 bases between. This CDR3 has 15 residues. The germline CDR1 and CDR2 sequences are ENHRY and SYGVKD. CDR3 sequence reads: CAISESRSTPVTQYF. In nucleotides, the CDR3 is TGTGCCATCAGTGAGTCGCGATCAACCCCCGTGACCCAGTACTTC.

V is TRBV11-2 and J is TRBJ2-7; the match to TRBD1 covers 9 bases. Losses at the gene ends were 1 base for V and 3 bases for J; bases not matched to a gene: 4. This CDR3 spans 15 amino acids. Germline V gene lookup returns CDR1 SGHAT and CDR2 FQNNGV. CDR3: CASSLAGQGIYEQYF. The CDR3 DNA follows: TGTGCCAGCAGCTTAGCGGGACAGGGTATCTACGAGCAGTACTTC. Combining the CDR3 with reference TRBV11-2 and TRBJ2-7 gives the whole variable domain EAGVAQSPRYKIIEKRQSVAFWCNPISGHATLYWYQQILGQGPKLLIQFQNNGVVDDSQLPKDRFSAERLKGVDSTLKIQPAKLEDSAVYLCASSLAGQGIYEQYFGPGTRLTVT.

The chain has TRBV5-1 and TRBJ1-5; no clear D. There are 15 residues in the CDR3. CDR1 is SGHRS, CDR2 YFSETQ, per germline. Trimming took off 4 bases at V and 11 bases at J, with 22 bases between the two ends. Here the CDR3 reads CASSPEGGSVETQHF. CDR3 DNA: TGCGCCAGCAGCCCGGAGGGCGGGTCTGTCGAGACCCAGCATTTT.

The chain is built from TRBV9 and TRBJ2-3, with a tentative D call TRBD2 (5 bases). The CDR3 is made up of 15 amino acids. V lost 0 bases, J lost 4 bases, and 12 bases lay in between. In germline, CDR1 is SGDLS, CDR2 YYNGEE. This CDR3 reads CASSVASSPSDTQYF. CDR3 nucleotides: TGTGCCAGCAGCGTAGCTTCTAGCCCCTCAGATACGCAGTATTTT.